This T cell receptor beta chain was profiled in a study of human T cells and chemical hapten exposure. Described time point: patch test 3, about 24 weeks after DPC sensitization. Treatment defined: therapeutic diphenylcyclopropenone sensitization with weekly scalp DPC. This clonotype was detected only a few times. TCRdb re-called the RACE reads through MiXCR, storing one row per CDR3 protein. The table has 85,000 to 100,000 distinct CDR3 sequences, around 25% seen once. In germline, CDR1 is MDHEN, CDR2 SYDVKM. The CDR3 length is 14 residues. Trimming at V came to 5 bases and at J to 4 bases, leaving 6 bases not matched to a gene.

Specimen: whole blood, collected in connection with sensitization to the hapten diphenylcyclopropenone (DPC). The V gene is TRBV28, the J gene TRBJ1-1; 8 nucleotides agree with TRBD1. The clonotype was recovered from a man aged 35 to 55 with alopecia areata. Some clones in this sample may be carry-over from other donors' samples. The CDR3 DNA reads TGTGCCAGCAGTCCAACAGGGGGGACCACTGAAGCTTTCTTT. This codes for CASSPTGGTTEAFF.